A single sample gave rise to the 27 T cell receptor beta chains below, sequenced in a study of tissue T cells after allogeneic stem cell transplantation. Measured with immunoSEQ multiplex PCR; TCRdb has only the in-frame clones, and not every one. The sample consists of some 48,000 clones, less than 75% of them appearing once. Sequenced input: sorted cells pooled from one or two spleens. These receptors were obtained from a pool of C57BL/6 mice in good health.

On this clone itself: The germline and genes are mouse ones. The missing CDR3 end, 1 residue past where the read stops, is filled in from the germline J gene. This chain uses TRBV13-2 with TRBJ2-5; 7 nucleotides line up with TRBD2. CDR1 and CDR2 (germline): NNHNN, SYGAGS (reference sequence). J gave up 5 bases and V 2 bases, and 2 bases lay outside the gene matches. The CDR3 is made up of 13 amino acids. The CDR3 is CASGDWGRDTQYF. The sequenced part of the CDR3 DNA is TGTGCCAGCGGTGACTGGGGGAGAGACACCCAGTAC.

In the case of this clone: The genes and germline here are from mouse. Partial CDR3 DNA: TGTGCCAGCAGTCTGAGCCGGACAAACACAGAAGTCTTC. The encoded protein is CASSLSRTNTEVF. The complete CDR3 sequence is CASSLSRTNTEVFF. This sequence joins TRBV26 and TRBJ1-1; unclear D gene. The read ends 1 residue early relative to the CDR3; the germline J gene fills the gap. V gave up 2 bases and J gave up 0 bases, with 7 bases separating them. The CDR3 is 14 amino acids. Germline assignment: CDR1 KGHPV and CDR2 FQNQEV (reference sequence).

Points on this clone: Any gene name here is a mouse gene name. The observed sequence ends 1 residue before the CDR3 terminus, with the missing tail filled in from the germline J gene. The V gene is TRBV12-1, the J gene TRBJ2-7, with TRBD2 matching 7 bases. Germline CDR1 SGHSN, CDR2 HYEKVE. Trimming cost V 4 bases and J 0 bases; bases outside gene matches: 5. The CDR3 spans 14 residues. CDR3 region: CASSLTGDSYEQYF. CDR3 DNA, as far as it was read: TGTGCCAGCTCCCTTACTGGGGACTCCTATGAACAGTAC.

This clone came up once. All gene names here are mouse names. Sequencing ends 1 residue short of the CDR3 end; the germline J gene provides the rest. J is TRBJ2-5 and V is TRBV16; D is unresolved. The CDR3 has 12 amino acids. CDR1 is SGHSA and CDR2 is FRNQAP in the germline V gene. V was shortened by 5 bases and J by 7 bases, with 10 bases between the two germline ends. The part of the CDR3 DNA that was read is TGTGCAAGCAGCCTCTCCGGGAACACCCAGTAC. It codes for CASSLSGNTQY. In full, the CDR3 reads CASSLSGNTQYF.

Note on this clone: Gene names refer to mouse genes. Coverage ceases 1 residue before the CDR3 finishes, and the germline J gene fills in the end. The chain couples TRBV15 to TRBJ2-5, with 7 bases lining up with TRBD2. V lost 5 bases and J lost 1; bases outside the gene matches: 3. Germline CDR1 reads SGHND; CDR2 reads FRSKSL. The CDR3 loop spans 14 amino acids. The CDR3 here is CASSATGDQDTQYF. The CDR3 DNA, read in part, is TGTGCCAGCAGTGCCACTGGGGACCAAGACACCCAGTAC. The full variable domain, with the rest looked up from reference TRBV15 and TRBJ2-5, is DAGVTQTPRHEVAEKGQTIILKCEPVSGHNDLFWYRQTKIQGLELLSYFRSKSLMEDGGAFKDRFKAEMLNSSFSTLKIQPTEPKDSAVYLCASSATGDQDTQYFGPGTRLLVL.

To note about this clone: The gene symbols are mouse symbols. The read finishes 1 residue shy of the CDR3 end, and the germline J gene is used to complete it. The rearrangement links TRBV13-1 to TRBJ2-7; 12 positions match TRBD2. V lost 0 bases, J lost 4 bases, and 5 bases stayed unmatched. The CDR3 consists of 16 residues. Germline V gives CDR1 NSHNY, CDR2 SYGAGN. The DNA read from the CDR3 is TGTGCCAGCAGTGATGCAGGACTGGGGGGGGGTTATGAACAGTAC. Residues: CASSDAGLGGGYEQY. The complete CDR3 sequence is CASSDAGLGGGYEQYF.

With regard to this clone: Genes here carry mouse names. CDR3 sequence reads: CASSLRRGREDTQYF. Partial CDR3 DNA: TGTGCCAGCAGCTTAAGGAGGGGGCGCGAAGACACCCAGTAC. This chain connects TRBV3 to TRBJ2-5; perhaps TRBD1 as D (7 bases). The read terminates 1 residue ahead of where the CDR3 ends, so the germline J gene completes it. Germline V CDR1 and CDR2: SNHLY, FYNGKV (reference sequence). V dropped 2 bases and J dropped 4 bases, with 13 bases sitting between them. The CDR3 runs to 15 residues.

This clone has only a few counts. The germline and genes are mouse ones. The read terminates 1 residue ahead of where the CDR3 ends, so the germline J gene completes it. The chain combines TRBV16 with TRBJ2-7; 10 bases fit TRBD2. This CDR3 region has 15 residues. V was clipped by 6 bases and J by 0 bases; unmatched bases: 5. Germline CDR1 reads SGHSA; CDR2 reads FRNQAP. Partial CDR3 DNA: TGTGCAAGCAGTTGGGACTGGGGTAGCTCCTATGAACAGTAC. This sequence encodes CASSWDWGSSYEQY. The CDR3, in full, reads CASSWDWGSSYEQYF. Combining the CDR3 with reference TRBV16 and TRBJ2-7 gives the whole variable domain NAGVIQTPRHKVTGKGQEATLWCEPISGHSAVFWYRQTIVQGLEFLTYFRNQAPIDDSGMPKERFSAQMPNQSHSTLKIQSTQPQDSAVYLCASSWDWGSSYEQYFGPGTRLTVL.

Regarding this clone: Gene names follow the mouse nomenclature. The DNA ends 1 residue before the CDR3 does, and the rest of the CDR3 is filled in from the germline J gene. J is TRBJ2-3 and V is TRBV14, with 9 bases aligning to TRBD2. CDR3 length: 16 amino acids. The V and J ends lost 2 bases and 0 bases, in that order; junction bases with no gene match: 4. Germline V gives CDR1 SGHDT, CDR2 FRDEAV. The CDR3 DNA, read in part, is TGTGCCAGCAGTTTTCTGGGGGGGTCTAGTGCAGAAACGCTGTAT. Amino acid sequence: CASSFLGGSSAETLY. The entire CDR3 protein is CASSFLGGSSAETLYF.

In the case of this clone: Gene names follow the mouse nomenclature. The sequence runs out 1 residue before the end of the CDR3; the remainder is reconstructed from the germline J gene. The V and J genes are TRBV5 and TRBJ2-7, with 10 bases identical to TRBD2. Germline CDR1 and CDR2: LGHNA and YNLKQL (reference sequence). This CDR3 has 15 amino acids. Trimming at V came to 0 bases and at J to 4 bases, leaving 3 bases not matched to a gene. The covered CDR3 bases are TGTGCCAGCAGCCAAGAACACTGGGGGGGTTATGAACAGTAC. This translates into CASSQEHWGGYEQY. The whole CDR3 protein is CASSQEHWGGYEQYF.

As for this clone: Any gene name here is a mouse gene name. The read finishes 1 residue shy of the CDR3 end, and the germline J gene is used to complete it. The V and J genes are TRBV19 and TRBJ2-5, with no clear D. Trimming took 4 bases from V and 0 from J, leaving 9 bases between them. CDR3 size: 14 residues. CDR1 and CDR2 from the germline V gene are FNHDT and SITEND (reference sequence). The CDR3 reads CASSPRANQDTQYF. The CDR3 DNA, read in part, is TGTGCCAGCAGTCCTCGGGCAAACCAAGACACCCAGTAC.

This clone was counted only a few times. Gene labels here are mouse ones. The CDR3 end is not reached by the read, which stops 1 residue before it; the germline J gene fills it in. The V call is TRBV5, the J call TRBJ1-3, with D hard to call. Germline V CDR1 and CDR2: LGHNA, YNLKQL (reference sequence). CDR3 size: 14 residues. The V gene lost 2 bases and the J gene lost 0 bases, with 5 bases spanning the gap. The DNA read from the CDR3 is TGTGCCAGCAGCCAACAGGTTTCTGGAAATACGCTCTAT. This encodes CASSQQVSGNTLY. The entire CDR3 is CASSQQVSGNTLYF.

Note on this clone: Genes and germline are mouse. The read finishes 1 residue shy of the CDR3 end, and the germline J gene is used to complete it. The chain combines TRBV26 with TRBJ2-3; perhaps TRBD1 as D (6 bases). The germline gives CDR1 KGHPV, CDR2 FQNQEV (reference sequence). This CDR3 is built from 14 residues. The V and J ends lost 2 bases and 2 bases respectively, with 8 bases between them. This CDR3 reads CASSLQGNAETLYF. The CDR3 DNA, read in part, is TGTGCCAGCAGTCTGCAGGGGAATGCAGAAACGCTGTAT.

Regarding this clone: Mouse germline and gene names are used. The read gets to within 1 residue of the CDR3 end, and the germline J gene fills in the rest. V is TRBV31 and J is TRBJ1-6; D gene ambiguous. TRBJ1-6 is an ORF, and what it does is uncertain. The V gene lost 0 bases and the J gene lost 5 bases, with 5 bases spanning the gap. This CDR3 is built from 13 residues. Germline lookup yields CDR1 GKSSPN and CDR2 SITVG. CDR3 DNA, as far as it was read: TGTGCCTGGAGTCTATCAGATAATTCGCCCCTCTAC. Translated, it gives CAWSLSDNSPLY. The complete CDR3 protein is CAWSLSDNSPLYF.

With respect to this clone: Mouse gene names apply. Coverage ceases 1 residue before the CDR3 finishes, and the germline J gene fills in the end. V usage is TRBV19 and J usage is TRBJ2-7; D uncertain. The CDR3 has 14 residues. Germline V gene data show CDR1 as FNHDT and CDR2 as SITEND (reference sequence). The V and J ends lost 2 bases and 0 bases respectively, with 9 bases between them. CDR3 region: CASSILGSSYEQYF. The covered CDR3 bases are TGTGCCAGCAGTATTCTTGGGAGCTCCTATGAACAGTAC.

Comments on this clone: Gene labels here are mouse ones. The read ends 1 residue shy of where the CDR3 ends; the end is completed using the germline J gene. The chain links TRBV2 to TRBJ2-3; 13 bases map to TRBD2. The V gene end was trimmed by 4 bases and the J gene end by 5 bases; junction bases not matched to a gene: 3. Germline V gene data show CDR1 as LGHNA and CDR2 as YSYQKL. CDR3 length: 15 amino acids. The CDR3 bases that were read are TGTGCCAGCAGCCGCGGGACTGGGGGGGAAGAAACGCTGTAT. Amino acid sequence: CASSRGTGGEETLY. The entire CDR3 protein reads CASSRGTGGEETLYF.

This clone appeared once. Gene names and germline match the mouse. The chain's CDR3 is CASSPHRGNTEVFF. The covered CDR3 bases are TGTGCCAGCAGTCCCCACAGGGGGAACACAGAAGTCTTC. The V call is TRBV19, the J call TRBJ1-1; the match to TRBD1 covers 7 bases. The CDR3 is cut off 1 residue early in the read; its end comes from the germline J gene. The length of the CDR3 is 14 residues. Germline V lookup: CDR1 FNHDT, CDR2 SITEND (reference sequence). Trimming removed 4 bases from V and 1 base from J; junction bases left unmatched: 4.

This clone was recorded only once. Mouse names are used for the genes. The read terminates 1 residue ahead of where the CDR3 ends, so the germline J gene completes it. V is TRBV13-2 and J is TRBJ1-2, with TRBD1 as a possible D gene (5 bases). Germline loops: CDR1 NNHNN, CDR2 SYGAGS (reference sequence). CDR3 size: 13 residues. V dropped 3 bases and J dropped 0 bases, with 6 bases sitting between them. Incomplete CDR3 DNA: TGTGCCAGCGGTGGGACATCAAACTCCGACTACACC. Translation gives CASGGTSNSDYT. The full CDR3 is CASGGTSNSDYTF.

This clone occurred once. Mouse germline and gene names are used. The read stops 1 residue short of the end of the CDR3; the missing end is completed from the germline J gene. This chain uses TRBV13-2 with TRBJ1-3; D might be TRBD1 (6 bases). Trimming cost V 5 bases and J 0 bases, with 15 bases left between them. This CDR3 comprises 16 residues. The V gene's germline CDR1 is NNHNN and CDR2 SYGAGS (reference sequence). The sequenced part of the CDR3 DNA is TGTGCCAGCGGCCCCGCGGGGGGCGATTCTGGAAATACGCTCTAT. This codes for CASGPAGGDSGNTLY. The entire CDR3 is CASGPAGGDSGNTLYF.

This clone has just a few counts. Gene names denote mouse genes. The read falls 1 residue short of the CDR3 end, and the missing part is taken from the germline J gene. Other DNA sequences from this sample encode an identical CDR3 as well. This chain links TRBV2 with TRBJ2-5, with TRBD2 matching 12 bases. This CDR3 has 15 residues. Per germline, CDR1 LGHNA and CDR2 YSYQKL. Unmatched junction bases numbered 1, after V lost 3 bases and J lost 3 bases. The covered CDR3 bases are TGTGCCAGCAGCCAGGGGACTGGGGGGCAAGACACCCAGTAC. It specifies CASSQGTGGQDTQY. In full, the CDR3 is CASSQGTGGQDTQYF.

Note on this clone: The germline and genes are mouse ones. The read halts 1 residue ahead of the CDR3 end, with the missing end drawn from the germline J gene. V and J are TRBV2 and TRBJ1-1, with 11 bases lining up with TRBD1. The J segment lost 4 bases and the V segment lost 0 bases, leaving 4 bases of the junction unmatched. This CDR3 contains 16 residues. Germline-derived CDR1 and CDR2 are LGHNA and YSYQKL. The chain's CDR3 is CASSQDGGQGATEVFF. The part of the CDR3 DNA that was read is TGTGCCAGCAGCCAAGATGGTGGACAGGGGGCCACAGAAGTCTTC.

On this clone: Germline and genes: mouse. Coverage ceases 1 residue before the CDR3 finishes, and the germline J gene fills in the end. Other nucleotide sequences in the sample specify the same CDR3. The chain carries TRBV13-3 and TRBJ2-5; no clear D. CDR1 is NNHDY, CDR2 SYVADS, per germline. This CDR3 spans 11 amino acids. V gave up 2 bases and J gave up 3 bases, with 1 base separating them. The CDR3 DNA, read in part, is TGTGCCAGCAGTGAACAAGACACCCAGTAC. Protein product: CASSEQDTQY. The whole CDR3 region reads CASSEQDTQYF.

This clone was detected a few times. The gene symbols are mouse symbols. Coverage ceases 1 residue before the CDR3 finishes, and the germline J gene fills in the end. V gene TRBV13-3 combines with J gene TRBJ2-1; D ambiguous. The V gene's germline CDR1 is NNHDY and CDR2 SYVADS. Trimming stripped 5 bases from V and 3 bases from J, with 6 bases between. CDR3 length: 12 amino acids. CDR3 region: CASRQLYAEQFF. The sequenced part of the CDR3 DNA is TGTGCCAGCAGACAGCTCTATGCTGAGCAGTTC.

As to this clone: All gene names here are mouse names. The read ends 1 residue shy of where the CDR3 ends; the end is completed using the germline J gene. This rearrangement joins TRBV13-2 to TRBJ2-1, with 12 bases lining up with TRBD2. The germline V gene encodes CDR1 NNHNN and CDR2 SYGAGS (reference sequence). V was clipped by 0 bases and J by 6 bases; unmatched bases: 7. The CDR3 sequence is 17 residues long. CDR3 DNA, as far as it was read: TGTGCCAGCGGTGATGCAGACTGGGGGGGCGCTTGTGCTGAGCAGTTC. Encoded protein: CASGDADWGGACAEQF. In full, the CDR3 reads CASGDADWGGACAEQFF.

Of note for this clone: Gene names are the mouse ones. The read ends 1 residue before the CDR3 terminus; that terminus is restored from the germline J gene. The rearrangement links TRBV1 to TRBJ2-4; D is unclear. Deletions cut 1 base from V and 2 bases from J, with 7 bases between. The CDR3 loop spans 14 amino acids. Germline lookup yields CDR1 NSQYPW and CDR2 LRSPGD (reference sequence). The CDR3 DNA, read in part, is TGCACCTGCAGTGCAGGAGGGCCTCAAAACACCTTGTAC. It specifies CTCSAGGPQNTLY. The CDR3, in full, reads CTCSAGGPQNTLYF.

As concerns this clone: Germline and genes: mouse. The DNA read from the CDR3 is TGTGCCAGCAGCCAAGAAACAGGGGGCTACCAGGCTCCGCTT. Amino acid sequence: CASSQETGGYQAPL. The complete CDR3 protein is CASSQETGGYQAPLF. The chain couples TRBV2 to TRBJ1-5; 9 nucleotides agree with TRBD1. The read halts 1 residue ahead of the CDR3 end, with the missing end drawn from the germline J gene. Germline lookup yields CDR1 LGHNA and CDR2 YSYQKL. After removal of 0 bases from V and 5 bases from J, the junction contained 2 bases not matched to a gene. The CDR3 consists of 15 residues.

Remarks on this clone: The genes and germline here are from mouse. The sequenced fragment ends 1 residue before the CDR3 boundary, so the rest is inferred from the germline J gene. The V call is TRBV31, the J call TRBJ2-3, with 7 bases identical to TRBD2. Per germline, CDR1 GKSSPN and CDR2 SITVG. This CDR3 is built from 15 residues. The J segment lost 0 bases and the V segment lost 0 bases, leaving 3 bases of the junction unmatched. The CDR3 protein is CAWSLLGESAETLYF. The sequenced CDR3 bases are TGTGCCTGGAGTCTTCTGGGGGAGAGTGCAGAAACGCTGTAT.